The clone carrying this TCR beta chain was observed a handful of times. This entry is derived from a study of T-cell reconstitution after alpha-beta-depleted transplantation in children. There are 17 residues in the CDR3. Deletions cut 2 bases from V and 0 bases from J, with 14 bases between. Germline CDR1 reads SGHTA; CDR2 reads FQGNSA. Unique molecular identifiers tagged the TCRbeta library. TCRdb itself ran the PCR reads through MiXCR, one entry per CDR3 protein. The sample includes about 640,000 distinct CDR3 sequences, around a sixth of them seen just once. The clonotype comes from a human donor who donated a stem cell graft to a child with acute myeloid leukemia. The V gene is TRBV7-2, the J gene TRBJ1-5, with D tentatively TRBD1 (5 bases). This material consisted of PBMCs from the stem cell graft donor, taken from the stem cell graft. Here the CDR3 DNA reads TGTGCCAGCAGCTTAAGAACAGGCATTCATAGCAATCAGCCCCAGCATTTT. Its protein is CASSLRTGIHSNQPQHF.